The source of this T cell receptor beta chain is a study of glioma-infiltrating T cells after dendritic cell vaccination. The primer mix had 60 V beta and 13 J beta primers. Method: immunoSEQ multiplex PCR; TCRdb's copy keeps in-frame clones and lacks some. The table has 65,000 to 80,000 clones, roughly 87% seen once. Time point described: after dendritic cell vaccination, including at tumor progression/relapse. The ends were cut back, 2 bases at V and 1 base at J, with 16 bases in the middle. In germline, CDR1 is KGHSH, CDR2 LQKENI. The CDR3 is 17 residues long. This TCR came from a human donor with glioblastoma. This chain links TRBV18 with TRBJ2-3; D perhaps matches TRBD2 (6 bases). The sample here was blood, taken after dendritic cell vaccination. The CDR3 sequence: CASSPTWDGGRTDTQYF. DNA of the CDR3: TGTGCCAGCTCACCAACTTGGGACGGAGGGCGCACAGATACGCAGTATTTT.